These 23 T cell receptor beta chains originate from one sample sequenced in a study of T cells in Graves' hyperthyroidism and ophthalmopathy. RNA transcripts gave rise to amplified TCR beta CDR3 regions. HTBI primers were used for first-round RT-PCR of the TCR CDR3. TCRdb re-called the multiplex PCR reads with MiXCR, one entry per CDR3 protein. The data contain about 600,000 distinct CDR3 sequences, around 16% of them singletons. Sequenced input: blood. The receptors come from a woman in her thirties or forties with Graves' ophthalmopathy.

The chain has TRBV28 and TRBJ2-5, with TRBD2 as a possible D gene (7 bases). Germline CDR1 MDHEN, CDR2 SYDVKM. The V end lost 7 bases, the J end lost 7 bases, and 16 bases lay between the germline ends. The CDR3 has 13 residues. CDR3 nucleotides: TGTGCCAGCAAGGGGGGGCCGTCGGGGACCCAGTACTTC. This encodes CASKGGPSGTQYF. The full variable domain, its missing parts supplied by reference TRBV28 and TRBJ2-5, is DVKVTQSSRYLVKRTGEKVFLECVQDMDHENMFWYRQDPGLGLRLIYFSYDVKMKEKGDIPEGYSVSREKKERFSLILESASTNQTSMYLCASKGGPSGTQYFGPGTRLLVL.

This clonotype has ten or more counts. The rearrangement joins TRBV30 to TRBJ1-1, with D tentatively TRBD1 (6 bases). Per germline, CDR1 GTSNPN and CDR2 SVGIG (reference sequence). V was pared by 3 bases and J by 4 bases, with 12 bases between. The CDR3 covers 13 residues. CDR3 residues: CAWSTGLSTEAFF. CDR3 DNA: TGTGCCTGGAGCACAGGGTTGAGCACTGAAGCTTTCTTT.

The chain carries TRBV6-1 and TRBJ1-6; D possibly corresponds to TRBD1 (5 bases). V was shortened by 5 bases and J by 14 bases, with 16 bases between the two germline ends. This CDR3 spans 13 amino acids. From germline, CDR1 is MNHNS and CDR2 SASEGT. The DNA for the CDR3 is TGTGCCAGCAGTTTTGGACGGGGCGGAACCCTCCACTTT. Protein sequence: CASSFGRGGTLHF.

This clonotype was observed a few times. One junction end disagrees with the germline gene, perhaps due to a read error. This chain uses TRBV13 with TRBJ2-7; 9 bases are shared with TRBD2. Germline lookup yields CDR1 PRHDT and CDR2 FYEKMQ (reference sequence). This CDR3 comprises 15 residues. The CDR3 loop is CTSSLTGTSPYEQYF. In nucleotides, the CDR3 is TGTACCAGCAGCTTGACCGGGACTAGCCCCTACGAGCAGTACTTC.

The chain couples TRBV29-1 to TRBJ2-7; 7 bases match TRBD1. The CDR3 runs to 15 residues. Germline V lookup: CDR1 SQVTM, CDR2 ANQGSEA. Losses at the gene ends were 4 bases for V and 2 bases for J; bases not matched to a gene: 11. The CDR3 loop reads CSVGPSGTAPYEQYF. Written as DNA, the CDR3 is TGCAGCGTTGGTCCCTCGGGGACAGCTCCCTACGAGCAGTACTTC.

The table lists this clonotype with many counts. The J gene is TRBJ2-5, the V gene TRBV13, with unresolved D. Germline CDR1 is PRHDT and CDR2 is FYEKMQ (reference sequence). The V end was cut by 6 bases, the J end by 1 base, with 12 bases between. CDR3 length equals 14 residues. CDR3 DNA sequence: TGTGCCAGCAGTCAACGGGCCAGCCAAGAGACCCAGTACTTC. Protein: CASSQRASQETQYF.

This clonotype has more than one count but fewer than ten. The chain uses TRBV7-3 and TRBJ1-1; TRBD1 aligns across 8 bases. The trim removed 2 bases at V and 1 base at J, leaving 3 bases unmatched. The CDR3 length is 15 residues. CDR1 is SGHTA and CDR2 is FQGTGA in the germline V gene. CDR3 nucleotide sequence: TGTGCCAGCAGCTTACGCACAGGGGGGAACACTGAAGCTTTCTTT. Residues: CASSLRTGGNTEAFF. Full variable domain (remainder filled in from reference TRBV7-3 and TRBJ1-1): GAGVSQTPSNKVTEKGKYVELRCDPISGHTALYWYRQSLGQGPEFLIYFQGTGAADDSGLPNDRFFAVRPEGSVSTLKIQRTERGDSAVYLCASSLRTGGNTEAFFGQGTRLTVV.

This clonotype was detected many times. The CDR3 region is CASSRPRTLAGVRNEQFF. The CDR3, as DNA: TGTGCCAGCAGCCGGCCCCGTACACTAGCGGGAGTTCGCAATGAGCAGTTCTTC. The V and J genes are TRBV7-9 and TRBJ2-1, with 11 bases identical to TRBD2. This CDR3 has 18 residues. V was pared by 5 bases and J by 6 bases, with 15 bases of the junction left unmatched. The germline CDR1 and CDR2 sequences are SEHNR and FQNEAQ (reference sequence).

The gene calls are TRBV28 and TRBJ1-6; 9 bases agree with TRBD1. V was clipped by 4 bases and J by 9 bases; unmatched bases: 7. CDR1 MDHEN and CDR2 SYDVKM come from the germline V gene. This CDR3 contains 15 residues. The CDR3 DNA follows: TGTGCCAGCAGTTCATCGGGACAGGGTGGTTCACCCCTCCACTTT. Translation: CASSSSGQGGSPLHF.

This clonotype was counted at least ten times. V gene TRBV7-8 combines with J gene TRBJ2-3, with 11 positions matching TRBD2. Germline V gives CDR1 SGHVS, CDR2 FQNEAQ. This CDR3 spans 16 amino acids. V dropped 5 bases and J dropped 1; count of bases not matched to a gene: 5. The CDR3 region is CASSLQTSGGTDTQYF. CDR3 nucleotide sequence: TGTGCCAGCAGCCTTCAGACTAGCGGGGGCACAGATACGCAGTATTTT.

In its sample, this clonotype was seen a few times. This chain uses TRBV12-3 or TRBV12-4 with TRBJ2-7, with 9 bases lining up with TRBD2. The CDR3 is made up of 15 amino acids. V lost 7 bases to trimming and J lost 2 bases; unmatched junction nucleotides: 9. This chain's CDR3 is CASTFGGGDTYEQYF. The CDR3 coding sequence is TGTGCCAGCACCTTCGGCGGGGGGGACACCTACGAGCAGTACTTC.

Here the CDR3 reads CASRRLAETHQYF. The CDR3 coding sequence is TGTGCCAGCAGGAGATTAGCGGAGACCCACCAGTACTTC. This chain links TRBV28 with TRBJ2-5, with TRBD2 as a possible D gene (6 bases). The V and J ends lost 6 bases and 10 bases respectively, with 18 bases between them. CDR3 size: 13 residues. Germline V lookup: CDR1 MDHEN, CDR2 SYDVKM.

This clonotype was counted ten times or more. The chain uses TRBV2 and TRBJ2-5, with TRBD2 matching 7 bases. CDR1 and CDR2 (germline): SNHLY, FYNNEI. The CDR3 is made up of 13 amino acids. Germline trimming cut 2 bases from V and 4 bases from J; bases unmatched to any gene: 1. The CDR3 coding sequence is TGTGCCAGCAGTGAATCGGGAGGAGAGACCCAGTACTTC. Amino acid sequence: CASSESGGETQYF.

A word on this clonotype: A much larger clone differs from this one at a single base, so this may be a read error. The genes are TRBV6-1 and TRBJ2-2; perhaps TRBD2 as D (5 bases). In germline, CDR1 is MNHNS, CDR2 SASEGT. V shed 8 bases and J shed 6 bases, with 31 bases lying between them. CDR3 length: 19 amino acids. The CDR3 nucleotides read TGTGCCAGCCCAGGTGTTTCCGCGGACGGGAATATCTTGGCCGGGGAGCTGTTTTTT. Translating it yields CASPGVSADGNILAGELFF.

The chain links TRBV30 to TRBJ1-2, with D perhaps matching TRBD1 (5 bases). Germline loops: CDR1 GTSNPN, CDR2 SVGIG (reference sequence). With 0 bases removed from V and 4 bases from J, the gap between germline ends came to 6 bases. The CDR3 length is 12 residues. In nucleotides, the CDR3 is TGTGCCTGGAGTGTGGGGGTCTATGGCTACACCTTC. Translation: CAWSVGVYGYTF.

This clonotype appeared a few times. This chain links TRBV14 with TRBJ2-7, with a possible D match to TRBD2 (6 bases). V lost 4 bases to trimming and J lost 0 bases, with 22 bases between them. The CDR3 sequence is 18 residues long. CDR1 and CDR2 (germline): SGHDN, FVKESK. CDR3 region: CASSRRVSPQGLSYEQYF. In DNA, the CDR3 is TGTGCCAGCAGCCGCAGAGTTAGCCCCCAGGGACTCTCCTACGAGCAGTACTTC.

The chain combines TRBV18 with TRBJ1-1, with D perhaps TRBD1 (5 bases). Germline V gives CDR1 KGHSH, CDR2 LQKENI. This CDR3 comprises 16 residues. V lost 3 bases and J lost 1, with 15 bases in between. In DNA, the CDR3 is TGTGCCAGCTCACCGGTGGAGCGACAGTCGAACACTGAAGCTTTCTTT. Its protein product is CASSPVERQSNTEAFF.

This clonotype was seen a few times. The chain has TRBV7-9 and TRBJ1-2, with a weak D call TRBD1 (5 bases). CDR3 length: 17 amino acids. Germline lookup yields CDR1 SEHNR and CDR2 FQNEAQ (reference sequence). Deletions cut 1 base from V and 0 bases from J, with 15 bases between. The CDR3 region is CASSLGAWGRPNYGYTF. The DNA of the CDR3 is TGTGCCAGCAGCTTAGGAGCCTGGGGGAGGCCTAACTATGGCTACACCTTC.

In its sample, this clonotype was seen many times. The gene calls are TRBV5-5 and TRBJ1-1; D is ambiguous. V dropped 3 bases and J dropped 5 bases, with 11 bases sitting between them. The CDR3 runs 13 residues. CDR1 SGHKS and CDR2 YYEKEE come from the germline V gene (reference sequence). In DNA, the CDR3 is TGTGCCAGCAGCTCCTCCTCCCCGACTGAAGCTTTCTTT. This translates into CASSSSSPTEAFF.

This clonotype was observed a few times. The CDR3 spells CASRPKYNEQFF. The CDR3 region has the DNA TGTGCCAGCAGGCCCAAATACAATGAGCAGTTCTTC. The chain combines TRBV6-1 with TRBJ2-1; no reliable D call. Trimming removed 6 bases from V and 4 bases from J, with 7 bases in between. The germline gives CDR1 MNHNS, CDR2 SASEGT. The CDR3 loop spans 12 amino acids.

Concerning this clonotype: This may arise from a read error, as a much more abundant clone is one base away. The V gene is TRBV20-1, the J gene TRBJ2-3; D assignment may be TRBD1 or TRBD2 (6 bases each). The CDR3 spans 17 residues. The V gene's germline CDR1 is DFQATT and CDR2 SNEGSKA (reference sequence). The CDR3 sequence: CSASYLFWEDSTVTQYF. The CDR3 DNA sequence: TGCAGTGCTAGTTATTTGTTTTGGGAGGACAGCACAGTTACGCAGTATTTT.

This clonotype was detected many times. CDR3 residues: CASSRSSNEQFF. In DNA, the CDR3 is TGTGCCAGCAGTCGGAGTTCCAATGAGCAGTTCTTC. The rearrangement uses TRBV2 and TRBJ2-1; D gene uncertain. Between the trimmed V and J ends, which lost 5 bases and 6 bases, there was a span of 8 bases. The CDR3 is 12 residues long. Germline lookup yields CDR1 SNHLY and CDR2 FYNNEI.

As to this clonotype: This may be a read error: a much more frequent sequence differs by one nucleotide. Because it lacks the conserved phenylalanine or tryptophan at the end, this CDR3 is likely a read error. This chain joins TRBV2 and TRBJ1-5; D gene unclear. The germline V and J ends were trimmed by 5 bases and 5 bases, with 16 bases remaining between them. This CDR3 region has 15 residues. Germline V gene data show CDR1 as SNHLY and CDR2 as FYNNEI. DNA of the CDR3: TGTGCCAGCAGTAGGACCGGGCAAGAGCATCAGCCCCAGCATTCT. It translates to CASSRTGQEHQPQHS.